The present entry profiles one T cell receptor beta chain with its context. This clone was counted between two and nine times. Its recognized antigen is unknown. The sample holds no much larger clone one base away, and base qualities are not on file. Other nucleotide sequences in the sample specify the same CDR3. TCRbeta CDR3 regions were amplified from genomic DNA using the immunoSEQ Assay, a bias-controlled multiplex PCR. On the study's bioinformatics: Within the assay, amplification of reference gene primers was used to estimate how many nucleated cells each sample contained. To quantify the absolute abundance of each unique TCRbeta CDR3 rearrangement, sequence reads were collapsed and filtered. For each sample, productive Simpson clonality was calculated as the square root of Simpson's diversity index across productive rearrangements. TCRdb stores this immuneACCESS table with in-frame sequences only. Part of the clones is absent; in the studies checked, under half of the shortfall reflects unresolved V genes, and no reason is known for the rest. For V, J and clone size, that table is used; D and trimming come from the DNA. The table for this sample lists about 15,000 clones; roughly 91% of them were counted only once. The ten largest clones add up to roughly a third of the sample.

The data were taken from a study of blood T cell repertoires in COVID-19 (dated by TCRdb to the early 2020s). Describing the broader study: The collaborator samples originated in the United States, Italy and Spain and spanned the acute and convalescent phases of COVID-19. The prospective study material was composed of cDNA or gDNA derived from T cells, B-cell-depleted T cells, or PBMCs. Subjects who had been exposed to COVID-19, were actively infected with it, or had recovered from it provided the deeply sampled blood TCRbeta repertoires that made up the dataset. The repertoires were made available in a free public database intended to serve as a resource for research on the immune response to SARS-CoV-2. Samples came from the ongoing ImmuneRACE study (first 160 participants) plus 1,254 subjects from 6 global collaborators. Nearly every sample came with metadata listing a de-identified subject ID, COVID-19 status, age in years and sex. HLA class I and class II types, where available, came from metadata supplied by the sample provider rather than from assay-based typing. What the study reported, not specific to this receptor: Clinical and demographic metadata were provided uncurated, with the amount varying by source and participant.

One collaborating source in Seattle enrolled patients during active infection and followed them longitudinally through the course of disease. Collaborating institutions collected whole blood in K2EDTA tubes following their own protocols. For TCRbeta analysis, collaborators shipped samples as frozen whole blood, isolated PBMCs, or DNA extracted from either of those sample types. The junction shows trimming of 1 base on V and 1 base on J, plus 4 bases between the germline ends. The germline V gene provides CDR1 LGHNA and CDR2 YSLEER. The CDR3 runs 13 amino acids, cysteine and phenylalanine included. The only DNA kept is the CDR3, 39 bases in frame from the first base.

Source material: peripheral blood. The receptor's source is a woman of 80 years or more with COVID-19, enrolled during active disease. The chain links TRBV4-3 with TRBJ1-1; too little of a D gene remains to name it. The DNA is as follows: TGCGCCAGCAGCCAAGCAGGGAACACTGAAGCTTTCTTT. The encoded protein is CASSQAGNTEAFF.